Sequencing of this T cell receptor (beta chain) was carried out in a study of cytotoxic CD8 clonotypes in ibrutinib-treated CLL. Whole-study findings and limits: Baseline clonality was higher than in age-matched healthy donors and moved in step with circulating CD8+ T-cell counts.

Of note for this clone: What it binds is unknown.

The V end lost 6 bases, the J end lost 6 bases, and 13 bases lay between the germline ends. The CDR3 totals 13 residues. The germline V gene has CDR1 MDHEN and CDR2 SYDVKM. Measured with immunoSEQ multiplex PCR; TCRdb has only the in-frame clones, and not every one. The repertoire has some 140,000 clones, approximately 90% of them found once; the top ten carry 10% to 13%. The sample in question was PBMCs, obtained after 12 months of ibrutinib treatment. The TCR originated in a human donor with chronic lymphocytic leukemia. This chain joins TRBV28 and TRBJ2-3; D could derive from TRBD1 or TRBD2 (5 bases each). The CDR3 bases are TGTGCCAGCAGCCGGGGCGGAGTGGATACGCAGTATTTT. Encoded protein: CASSRGGVDTQYF.